The rows below give T cell receptor beta chains drawn from one sample of a study of vaccination effects on CD4 cells after COVID-19. These receptors are not linked to any known antigen. Method: immunoSEQ multiplex PCR; TCRdb's copy keeps in-frame clones and lacks some. The table lists under 60,000 clones, more than 75% of them singletons. The sample here was CD4+ T cells from PBMCs cultured with HIV peptides, taken before COVID-19 vaccination. The source is a human donor who had a prior SARS-CoV-2 infection. CDR3s leave out the opening cysteine and the closing phenylalanine or tryptophan.

j_call	v_call	cdr3_aa
TRBJ1-6	TRBV4-1	ASSQDQQGASYNSPLH
TRBJ2-1	TRBV4-1	ASSQASGRFEQF
TRBJ2-7	TRBV19	ASTPTGTSGYEQY
TRBJ2-3	TRBV11-2	ASSRDNRQTDTQY
TRBJ1-2	TRBV6-1	ASSETGIYGYT
TRBJ2-3	TRBV11-3	ASSLDPGGMGADTQY
TRBJ2-7	TRBV6-2/TRBV6-3	ASSYGTLGGEQY
TRBJ1-5	TRBV5-8	ASSILHTGGNQPQH
TRBJ1-1	TRBV5-1	ASSLEGTMNTEAF
TRBJ2-5	TRBV9	ASSVTGGEGETQY
TRBJ2-5	TRBV6-1	ASSEPAGSGETQY
TRBJ2-7	TRBV6-2/TRBV6-3	ASSTPGLAAEEQY
TRBJ1-1	TRBV9	ASSGPRRTGDTEAF
TRBJ2-3	TRBV27	ASSSSPSGVTDTQY
TRBJ2-3	TRBV5-1	ASSTTSGPSTDTQY
TRBJ2-3	TRBV6-1	ASSEGELAEISTDTQY
TRBJ2-2	TRBV4-2	ASSLGTAYTGELF
TRBJ2-3	TRBV5-1	ASSLEAATSTDTQY
TRBJ1-2	TRBV2	ASSEAGTGEYGYT
TRBJ1-5	TRBV19	ASTEGGDSNQPQH
TRBJ2-2	TRBV10-3	AISRTSGTNTGELF
TRBJ1-3	TRBV2	ASSSYGGSGNTIY
TRBJ1-5	TRBV5-5	ASSPHGVGQPQH
TRBJ2-1	TRBV5-1	ASSSTTRTSGGTILTYNEQF
TRBJ2-7	TRBV4-1	ASSQDVWGYEQY
TRBJ2-5	TRBV4-1	ASSQLTDREETQY
TRBJ2-5	TRBV24-1	ATSETRGSQETQY
TRBJ2-1	TRBV4-3	ASSRVLGGYNEQF
TRBJ1-2	TRBV5-4	ASSGRVRYGYT
TRBJ2-5	TRBV10-3	AISESLLGGGSRETQY
TRBJ1-1	TRBV5-6	ASSRDRVSEAF
TRBJ2-7	TRBV9	ASSVGQGAYEQY
TRBJ2-7	TRBV5-1	ASSLEAGAIYEQY
TRBJ2-7	TRBV9	ASSADPSSGQQY
TRBJ2-7	TRBV12-3/TRBV12-4	ASSRINSEQY
TRBJ2-7	TRBV11-2	ASSYPYLAEGWEQY
TRBJ2-7	TRBV4-2	ASSKVFYVTSGSYEQY
TRBJ2-1	TRBV9	ASTRGGSSYNEQF
TRBJ2-2	TRBV19	ASGRRGGGGELF
TRBJ2-1	TRBV21-1	ASIVAMAGVSYNEQF
TRBJ1-4	TRBV19	ASSVAWDRGQREKLF
TRBJ1-1	TRBV6-5	ASTKNTEAF
TRBJ2-3	TRBV2	ASRWGSTDTQY